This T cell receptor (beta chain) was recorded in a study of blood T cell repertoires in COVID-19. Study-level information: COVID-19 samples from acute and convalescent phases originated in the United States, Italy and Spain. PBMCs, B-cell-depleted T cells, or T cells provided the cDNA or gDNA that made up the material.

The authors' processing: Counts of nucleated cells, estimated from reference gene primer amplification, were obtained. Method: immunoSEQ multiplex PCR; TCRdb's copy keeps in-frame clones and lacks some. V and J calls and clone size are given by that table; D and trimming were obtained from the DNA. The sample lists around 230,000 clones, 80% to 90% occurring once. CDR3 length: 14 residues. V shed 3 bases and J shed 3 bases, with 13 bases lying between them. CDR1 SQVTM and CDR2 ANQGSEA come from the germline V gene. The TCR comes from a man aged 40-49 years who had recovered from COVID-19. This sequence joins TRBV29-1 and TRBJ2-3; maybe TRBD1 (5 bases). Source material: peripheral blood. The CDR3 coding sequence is TGCAGCGTTGACGGGCAGGGTGGTACAGATACGCAGTATTTT. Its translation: CSVDGQGGTDTQYF.